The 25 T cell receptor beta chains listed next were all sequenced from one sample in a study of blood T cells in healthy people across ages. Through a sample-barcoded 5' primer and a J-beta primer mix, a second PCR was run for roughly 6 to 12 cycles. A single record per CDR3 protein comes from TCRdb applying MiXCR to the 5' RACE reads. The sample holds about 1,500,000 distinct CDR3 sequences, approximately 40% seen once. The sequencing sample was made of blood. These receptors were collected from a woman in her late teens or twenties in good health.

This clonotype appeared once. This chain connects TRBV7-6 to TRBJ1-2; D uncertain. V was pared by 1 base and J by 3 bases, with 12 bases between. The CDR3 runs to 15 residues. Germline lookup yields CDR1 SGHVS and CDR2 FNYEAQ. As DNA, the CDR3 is TGTGCCAGCAGCTTAGTGAAGGAAAGTCACTATGGCTACACCTTC. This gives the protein CASSLVKESHYGYTF.

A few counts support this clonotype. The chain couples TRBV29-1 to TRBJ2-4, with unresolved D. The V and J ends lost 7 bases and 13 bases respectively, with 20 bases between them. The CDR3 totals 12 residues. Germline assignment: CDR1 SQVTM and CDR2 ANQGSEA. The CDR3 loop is CSGGSSYNEQYF. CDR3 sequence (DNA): TGCAGCGGGGGTAGCTCCTACAATGAGCAGTACTTC.

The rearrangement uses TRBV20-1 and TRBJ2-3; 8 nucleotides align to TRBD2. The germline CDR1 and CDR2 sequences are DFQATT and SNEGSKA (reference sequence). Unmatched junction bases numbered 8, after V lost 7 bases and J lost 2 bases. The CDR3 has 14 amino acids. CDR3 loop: CSVPPGGNTDTQYF. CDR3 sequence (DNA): TGCAGTGTCCCGCCGGGGGGGAACACAGATACGCAGTATTTT.

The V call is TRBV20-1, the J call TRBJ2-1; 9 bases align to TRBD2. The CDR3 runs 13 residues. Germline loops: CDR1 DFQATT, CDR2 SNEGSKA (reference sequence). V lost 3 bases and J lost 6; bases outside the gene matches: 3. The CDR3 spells CSASAAGGNEQFF. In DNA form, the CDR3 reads TGCAGTGCTAGTGCAGCGGGGGGCAATGAGCAGTTCTTC.

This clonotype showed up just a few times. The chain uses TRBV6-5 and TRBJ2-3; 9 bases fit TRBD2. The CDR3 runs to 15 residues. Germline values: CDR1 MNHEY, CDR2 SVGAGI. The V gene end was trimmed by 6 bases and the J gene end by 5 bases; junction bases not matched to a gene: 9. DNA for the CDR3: TGTGCCAGCAGAGAGCCGGGACTAGCTCGAGATACGCAGTATTTT. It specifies CASREPGLARDTQYF.

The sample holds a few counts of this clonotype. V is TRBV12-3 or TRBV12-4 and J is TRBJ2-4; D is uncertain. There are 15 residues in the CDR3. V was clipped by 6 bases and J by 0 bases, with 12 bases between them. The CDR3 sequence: CASSSDVLAKNIQYF. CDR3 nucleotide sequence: TGTGCCAGCAGCTCCGACGTGCTAGCCAAAAACATTCAGTACTTC.

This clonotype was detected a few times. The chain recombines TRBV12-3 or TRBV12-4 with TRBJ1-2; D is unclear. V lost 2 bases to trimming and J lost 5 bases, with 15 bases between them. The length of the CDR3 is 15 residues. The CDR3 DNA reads TGTGCCAGCAGTTTAACACCGAGGCCCCCGTATGGCTACACCTTC. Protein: CASSLTPRPPYGYTF.

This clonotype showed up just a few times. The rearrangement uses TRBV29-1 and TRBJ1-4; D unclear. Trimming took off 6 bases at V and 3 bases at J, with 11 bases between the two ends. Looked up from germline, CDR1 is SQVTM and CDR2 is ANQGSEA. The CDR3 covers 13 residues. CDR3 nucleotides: TGCAGCGTCGATTCCGGGGCTAATGAAAAACTGTTTTTT. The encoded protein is CSVDSGANEKLFF.

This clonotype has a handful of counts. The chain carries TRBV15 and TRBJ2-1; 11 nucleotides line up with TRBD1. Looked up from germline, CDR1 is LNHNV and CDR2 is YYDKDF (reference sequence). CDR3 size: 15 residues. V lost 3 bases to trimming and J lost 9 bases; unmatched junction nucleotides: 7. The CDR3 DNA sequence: TGTGCCACCAGCAGTGGATGGACAGGGGGCAGTGAGCAGTTCTTC. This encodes CATSSGWTGGSEQFF.

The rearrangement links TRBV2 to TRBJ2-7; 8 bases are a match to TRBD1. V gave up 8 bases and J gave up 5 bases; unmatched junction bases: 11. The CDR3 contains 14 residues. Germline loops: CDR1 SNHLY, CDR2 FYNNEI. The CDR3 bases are TGTGCCAGCGGCTACCGACAGGGGCGGAACGAGCAGTACTTC. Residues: CASGYRQGRNEQYF.

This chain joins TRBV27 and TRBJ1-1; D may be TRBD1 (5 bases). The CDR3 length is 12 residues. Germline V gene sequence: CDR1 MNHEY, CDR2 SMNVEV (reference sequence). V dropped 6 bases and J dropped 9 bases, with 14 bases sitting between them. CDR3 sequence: CASSNRQLKAFF. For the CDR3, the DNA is TGTGCCAGCAGCAACAGACAGTTAAAAGCTTTCTTT.

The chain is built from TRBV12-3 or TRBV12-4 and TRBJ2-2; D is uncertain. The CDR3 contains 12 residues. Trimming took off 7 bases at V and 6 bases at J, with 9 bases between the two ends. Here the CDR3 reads CASTPRAGELFF. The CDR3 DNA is TGTGCCAGCACCCCTCGGGCCGGGGAGCTGTTTTTT.

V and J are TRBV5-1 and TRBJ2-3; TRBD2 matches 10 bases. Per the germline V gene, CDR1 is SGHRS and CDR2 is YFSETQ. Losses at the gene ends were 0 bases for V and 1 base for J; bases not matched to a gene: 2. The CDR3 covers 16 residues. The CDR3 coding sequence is TGCGCCAGCAGCTTGGCTAGCGGGGGACGCACAGATACGCAGTATTTT. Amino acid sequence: CASSLASGGRTDTQYF.

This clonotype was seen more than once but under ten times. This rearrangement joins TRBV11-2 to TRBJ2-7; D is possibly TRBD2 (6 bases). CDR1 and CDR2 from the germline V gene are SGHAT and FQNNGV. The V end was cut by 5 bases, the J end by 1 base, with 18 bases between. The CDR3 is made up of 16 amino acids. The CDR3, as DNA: TGTGCCAGCAGCGGGAATCCCGGGAGACCATCCTACGAGCAGTACTTC. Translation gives CASSGNPGRPSYEQYF.

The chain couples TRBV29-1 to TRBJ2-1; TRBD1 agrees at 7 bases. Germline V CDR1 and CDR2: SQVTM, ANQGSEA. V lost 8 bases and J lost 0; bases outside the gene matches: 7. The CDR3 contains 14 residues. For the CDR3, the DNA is TGCAGCCTTTCCGGGACAGCCTCCTACAATGAGCAGTTCTTC. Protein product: CSLSGTASYNEQFF.

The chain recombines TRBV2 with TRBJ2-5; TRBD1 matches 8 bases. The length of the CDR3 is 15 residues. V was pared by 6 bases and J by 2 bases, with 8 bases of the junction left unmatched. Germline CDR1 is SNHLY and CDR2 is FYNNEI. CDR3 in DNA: TGTGCCAGCAGATTGGACAGGGCCGGGCAAGAGACCCAGTACTTC. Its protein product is CASRLDRAGQETQYF.

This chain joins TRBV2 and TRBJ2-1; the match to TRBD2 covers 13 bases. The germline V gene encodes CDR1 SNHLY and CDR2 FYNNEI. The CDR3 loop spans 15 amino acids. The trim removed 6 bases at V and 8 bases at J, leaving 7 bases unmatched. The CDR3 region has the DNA TGTGCCAGCAGACCCACTAGCGGGGGGGCCGATGAGCAGTTCTTC. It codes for CASRPTSGGADEQFF.

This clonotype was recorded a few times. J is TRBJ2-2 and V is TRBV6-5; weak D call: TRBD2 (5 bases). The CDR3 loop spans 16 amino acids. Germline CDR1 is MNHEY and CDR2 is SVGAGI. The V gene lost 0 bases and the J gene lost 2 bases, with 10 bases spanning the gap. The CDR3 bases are TGTGCCAGCAGTTACTCTCTAGCCCTAAACACCGGGGAGCTGTTTTTT. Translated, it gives CASSYSLALNTGELFF.

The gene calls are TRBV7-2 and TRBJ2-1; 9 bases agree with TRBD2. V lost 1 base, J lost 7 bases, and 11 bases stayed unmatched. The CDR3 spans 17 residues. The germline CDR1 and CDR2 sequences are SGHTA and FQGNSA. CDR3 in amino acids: CASSLEPSGIIQNEQFF. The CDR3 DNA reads TGTGCCAGCAGCTTAGAGCCTAGCGGGATAATACAGAATGAGCAGTTCTTC.

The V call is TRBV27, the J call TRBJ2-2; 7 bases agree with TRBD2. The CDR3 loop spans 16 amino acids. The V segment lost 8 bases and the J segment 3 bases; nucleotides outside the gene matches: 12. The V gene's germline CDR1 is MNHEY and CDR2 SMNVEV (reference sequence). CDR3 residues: CASQRQSSGYTGELFF. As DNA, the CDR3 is TGTGCCAGCCAACGGCAGTCTAGCGGATACACCGGGGAGCTGTTTTTT.

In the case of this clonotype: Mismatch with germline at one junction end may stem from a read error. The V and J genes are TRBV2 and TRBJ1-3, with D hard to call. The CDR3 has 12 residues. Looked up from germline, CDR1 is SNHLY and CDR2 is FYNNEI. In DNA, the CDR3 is TGTGCCAGCAAACTAGATGGAAACACCACATATTTT. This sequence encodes CASKLDGNTTYF.

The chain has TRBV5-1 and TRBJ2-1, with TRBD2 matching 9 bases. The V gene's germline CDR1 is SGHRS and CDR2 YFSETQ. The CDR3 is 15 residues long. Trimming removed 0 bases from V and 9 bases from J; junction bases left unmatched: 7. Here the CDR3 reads CASSLAAGGVGEQFF. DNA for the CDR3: TGCGCCAGCAGCTTGGCGGCGGGAGGGGTGGGTGAGCAGTTCTTC. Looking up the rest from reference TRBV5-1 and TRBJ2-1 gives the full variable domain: KAGVTQTPRYLIKTRGQQVTLSCSPISGHRSVSWYQQTPGQGLQFLFEYFSETQRNKGNFPGRFSGRQFSNSRSEMNVSTLELGDSALYLCASSLAAGGVGEQFFGPGTRLTVL.

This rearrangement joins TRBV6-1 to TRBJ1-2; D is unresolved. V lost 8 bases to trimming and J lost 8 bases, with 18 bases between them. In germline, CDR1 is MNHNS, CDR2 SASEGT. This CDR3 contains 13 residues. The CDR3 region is CASPLEGGYGYTF. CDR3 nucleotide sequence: TGTGCCAGCCCCCTGGAGGGAGGCTACGGCTACACCTTC.

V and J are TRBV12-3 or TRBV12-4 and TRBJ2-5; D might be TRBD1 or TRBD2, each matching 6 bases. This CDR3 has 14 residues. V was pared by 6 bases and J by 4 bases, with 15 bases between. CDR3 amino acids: CASSKTGGAETQYF. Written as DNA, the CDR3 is TGTGCCAGCAGCAAGACAGGAGGGGCAGAGACCCAGTACTTC.

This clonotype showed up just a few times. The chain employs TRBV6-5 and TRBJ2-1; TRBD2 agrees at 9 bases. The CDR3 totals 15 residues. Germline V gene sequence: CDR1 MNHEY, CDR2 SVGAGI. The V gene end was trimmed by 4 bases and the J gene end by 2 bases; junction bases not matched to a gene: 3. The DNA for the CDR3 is TGTGCCAGCAGTTGGGCTAGCGGGACCTACAATGAGCAGTTCTTC. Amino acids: CASSWASGTYNEQFF.